Shown below are 18 T cell receptor beta chains from a single sample sequenced in a study of T cell changes during pregnancy in multiple sclerosis. TCRdb keeps only in-frame clones here, not all; method: immunoSEQ multiplex PCR. The sample has some 45,000 clones; approximately 90% are singletons. The specimen was CD4+ T cells from peripheral blood mononuclear cells, collected after pregnancy. The receptor set was obtained from a female donor with multiple sclerosis, enrolled in a pregnancy study.

This chain's CDR3 is CASSYLGGGNEQYF. Written as DNA, the CDR3 is TGTGCCAGCAGTTATCTCGGGGGGGGCAACGAGCAGTACTTC. The chain employs TRBV6-5 and TRBJ2-7, with TRBD2 matching 8 bases. The germline gives CDR1 MNHEY, CDR2 SVGAGI. This CDR3 spans 14 amino acids. Germline trimming cut 3 bases from V and 5 bases from J; bases unmatched to any gene: 6.

The chain carries TRBV27 and TRBJ2-2, with 8 bases matching TRBD1. This CDR3 contains 14 residues. Germline V CDR1 and CDR2: MNHEY, SMNVEV (reference sequence). The V segment lost 5 bases and the J segment 7 bases; nucleotides outside the gene matches: 6. The CDR3 coding sequence is TGTGCCAGCAGTATCCAGGGGGCGTACGGGGAGCTGTTTTTT. Encoded protein: CASSIQGAYGELFF.

V is TRBV29-1 and J is TRBJ2-7; tentatively, D is TRBD1 (5 bases). CDR3 length: 12 amino acids. Germline lookup yields CDR1 SQVTM and CDR2 ANQGSEA. Trimming took 6 bases from V and 6 from J, leaving 15 bases between them. The CDR3 DNA sequence: TGCAGCGTCTTGTATCAGGGTAGCGAGCAGTACTTC. Amino acids: CSVLYQGSEQYF.

The genes are TRBV2 and TRBJ1-2; 10 nucleotides match TRBD1. The CDR3 covers 14 residues. The germline V gene encodes CDR1 SNHLY and CDR2 FYNNEI. After removal of 4 bases from V and 5 bases from J, the junction contained 4 bases not matched to a gene. The CDR3 DNA sequence: TGTGCCAGCAGTGCGGACAGGGGGGGATATGGCTACACCTTC. As protein: CASSADRGGYGYTF. Together with reference TRBV2 and TRBJ1-2, the CDR3 gives the full variable domain: EPEVTQTPSHQVTQMGQEVILRCVPISNHLYFYWYRQILGQKVEFLVSFYNNEISEKSEIFDDQFSVERPDGSNFTLKIRSTKLEDSAMYFCASSADRGGYGYTFGSGTRLTVV.

The J gene is TRBJ2-1, the V gene TRBV11-3, with D perhaps matching TRBD1 (5 bases). The CDR3 length is 16 residues. V gave up 1 base and J gave up 3 bases, with 13 bases separating them. CDR1 is SGHNT and CDR2 is YENEEA in the germline V gene. CDR3 sequence reads: CASSLGPGQVYNEQFF. The CDR3 DNA is TGTGCCAGCAGCTTAGGGCCCGGACAAGTCTACAATGAGCAGTTCTTC.

This clone has only one observation. The chain combines TRBV5-4 with TRBJ1-1, with no clear D. Germline CDR1 reads SGHNT; CDR2 reads YYREEE (reference sequence). The germline V and J ends were trimmed by 1 base and 0 bases, with 10 bases remaining between them. The CDR3 sequence is 15 residues long. DNA of the CDR3: TGTGCCAGCAGCTTGTCCTCTACCATGAACACTGAAGCTTTCTTT. Protein: CASSLSSTMNTEAFF.

The chain carries TRBV5-1 and TRBJ1-2, with D unresolved. Germline CDR1 and CDR2: SGHRS and YFSETQ. The V end was cut by 4 bases, the J end by 4 bases, with 11 bases between. The CDR3 has 13 residues. In DNA, the CDR3 is TGCGCCAGCAGCGGCGGAGTTGGCTATGGCTACACCTTC. Protein product: CASSGGVGYGYTF.

The gene calls are TRBV7-2 and TRBJ2-1; 7 bases are a match to TRBD2. J gave up 2 bases and V 6 bases, and 10 bases lay outside the gene matches. Germline V gene sequence: CDR1 SGHTA, CDR2 FQGNSA. The length of the CDR3 is 16 residues. This CDR3 is CASRYNLAVTYNEQFF. For the CDR3, the DNA is TGTGCCAGCAGATACAATCTAGCGGTAACCTACAATGAGCAGTTCTTC. The full variable domain, with the rest looked up from reference TRBV7-2 and TRBJ2-1, is GAGVSQSPSNKVTEKGKDVELRCDPISGHTALYWYRQSLGQGLEFLIYFQGNSAPDKSGLPSDRFSAERTGGSVSTLTIQRTQQEDSAVYLCASRYNLAVTYNEQFFGPGTRLTVL.

The J gene is TRBJ2-1, the V gene TRBV13, with a possible D match to TRBD2 (6 bases). Germline V gene sequence: CDR1 PRHDT, CDR2 FYEKMQ (reference sequence). This CDR3 has 15 residues. Trimming pared 0 bases from V and 6 bases from J, leaving 12 bases between. CDR3 bases: TGTGCCAGCAGCTTAGGGACTAGAGTCATCAATGAGCAGTTCTTC. This encodes CASSLGTRVINEQFF.

The V call is TRBV5-6, the J call TRBJ2-4, with D perhaps TRBD2 (5 bases). The germline gives CDR1 SGHDT, CDR2 YYEEEE. The CDR3 is made up of 13 amino acids. V shed 5 bases and J shed 5 bases, with 11 bases lying between them. This CDR3 reads CASSPGGQNIQYF. Here the CDR3 DNA reads TGTGCCAGCAGTCCCGGAGGCCAAAACATTCAGTACTTC.

This clone was recorded once. The rearrangement links TRBV14 to TRBJ2-4; D ambiguous. CDR1 SGHDN and CDR2 FVKESK come from the germline V gene. The V end lost 1 base, the J end lost 0 bases, and 4 bases lay between the germline ends. The CDR3 has 14 amino acids. The CDR3 reads CASSQGLAKNIQYF. The DNA for the CDR3 is TGTGCCAGCAGCCAAGGGCTAGCCAAAAACATTCAGTACTTC.

The chain combines TRBV18 with TRBJ2-5; D possibly corresponds to TRBD2 (6 bases). CDR1 and CDR2 from the germline V gene are KGHSH and LQKENI. The CDR3 loop spans 16 amino acids. Between the trimmed V and J ends, which lost 4 bases and 0 bases, there was a span of 15 bases. The CDR3 region has the DNA TGTGCCAGCTCACTCCAACCGGGACTGAACCAAGAGACCCAGTACTTC. It translates to CASSLQPGLNQETQYF.

The chain is built from TRBV4-1 and TRBJ1-1; TRBD1 aligns across 8 bases. The junction had 2 bases not matched to a gene; V was cut back by 2 bases and J by 0 bases. The CDR3 length is 15 residues. Germline CDR1 reads MGHRA; CDR2 reads YSYEKL. The CDR3 region has the DNA TGCGCCAGCAGCCAACGACAGGGGCTGAACACTGAAGCTTTCTTT. Translated, it gives CASSQRQGLNTEAFF.

The chain is built from TRBV6-5 and TRBJ1-2; the D gene is possibly TRBD1 (6 bases). The germline gives CDR1 MNHEY, CDR2 SVGAGI. Trimming stripped 5 bases from V and 7 bases from J, with 8 bases between. The length of the CDR3 is 11 residues. The chain's CDR3 is CASSQGFGYTF. The DNA of the CDR3 is TGTGCCAGCAGTCAGGGGTTTGGCTACACCTTC.

V is TRBV10-3 and J is TRBJ2-1, with TRBD2 identical over 8 bases. The CDR3 has 17 amino acids. Germline assignment: CDR1 ENHRY and CDR2 SYGVKD. After removal of 2 bases from V and 1 base from J, the junction contained 7 bases not matched to a gene. The CDR3 bases are TGTGCCATCAGTGAGGGGAGCGGGGGCTCTTCCTACAATGAGCAGTTCTTC. Amino acid sequence: CAISEGSGGSSYNEQFF.

The chain has TRBV5-1 and TRBJ1-1; D not resolved. Trimming shortened V by 3 bases and J by 4 bases, and 19 bases separated the two germline ends. From germline, CDR1 is SGHRS and CDR2 YFSETQ. This CDR3 spans 16 amino acids. The CDR3 DNA follows: TGCGCCAGCAGCTCTATTAGATCAGGCATTGGCACTGAAGCTTTCTTT. Its protein is CASSSIRSGIGTEAFF.

The rearrangement links TRBV12-5 to TRBJ2-7, with TRBD2 identical over 10 bases. V lost 1 base and J lost 6; bases outside the gene matches: 6. The CDR3 consists of 15 residues. Germline CDR1 LGHNT, CDR2 FRNRAP. CDR3 in DNA: TGTGCTAGTGGTTTGGAAAGCGGGGGGGCCTTCGAGCAGTACTTC. Translating gives CASGLESGGAFEQYF.

V and J are TRBV6-1 and TRBJ1-5; 10 nucleotides match TRBD1. This CDR3 comprises 15 residues. CDR1 and CDR2 from the germline V gene are MNHNS and SASEGT. The ends lost 3 bases at V and 6 bases at J; junction bases unmatched: 5. The CDR3 protein is CASSEKTGGGQPQHF. DNA for the CDR3: TGTGCCAGCAGTGAGAAGACAGGGGGCGGTCAGCCCCAGCATTTT.